This T cell receptor (beta chain) was retrieved from a study of T cell changes during pregnancy in multiple sclerosis. The data were produced by immunoSEQ multiplex PCR, yet TCRdb's version contains in-frame clones alone and is incomplete. This table holds about 110,000 clones, 92% found once. The CDR3 is 10 residues long. Trimming took off 5 bases at V and 12 bases at J, with 11 bases between the two ends. CDR1 and CDR2 from the germline V gene are GTSNPN and SVGIG (reference sequence). The specimen comprised peripheral blood, sampled in the third trimester of pregnancy. The TCR comes from a female donor with multiple sclerosis, enrolled in a pregnancy study. This rearrangement joins TRBV30 to TRBJ2-1; no clear D. In DNA form, the CDR3 reads TGTGCCTGGGATACGTCAGGGCAGTTCTTC. Translating it yields CAWDTSGQFF. Full variable domain (remainder filled in from reference TRBV30 and TRBJ2-1): SQTIHQWPATLVQPVGSPLSLECTVEGTSNPNLYWYRQAAGRGLQLLFYSVGIGQISSEVPQNLSASRPQDRQFILSSKKLLLSDSGFYLCAWDTSGQFFGPGTRLTVL.